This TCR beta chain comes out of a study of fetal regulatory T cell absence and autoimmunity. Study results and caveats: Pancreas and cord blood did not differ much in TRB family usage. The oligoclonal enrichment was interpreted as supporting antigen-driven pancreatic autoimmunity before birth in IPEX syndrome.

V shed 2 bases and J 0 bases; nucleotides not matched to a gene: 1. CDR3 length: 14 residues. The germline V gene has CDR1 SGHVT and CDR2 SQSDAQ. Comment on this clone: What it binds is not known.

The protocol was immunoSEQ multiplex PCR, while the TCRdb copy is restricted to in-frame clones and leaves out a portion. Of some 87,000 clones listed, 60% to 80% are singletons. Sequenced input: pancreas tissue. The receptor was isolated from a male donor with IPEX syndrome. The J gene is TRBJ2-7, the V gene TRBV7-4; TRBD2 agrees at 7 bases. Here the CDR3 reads CASSLCGGSYEQYF. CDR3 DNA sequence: TGTGCCAGCAGCTTATGCGGGGGCTCCTACGAGCAGTACTTC.